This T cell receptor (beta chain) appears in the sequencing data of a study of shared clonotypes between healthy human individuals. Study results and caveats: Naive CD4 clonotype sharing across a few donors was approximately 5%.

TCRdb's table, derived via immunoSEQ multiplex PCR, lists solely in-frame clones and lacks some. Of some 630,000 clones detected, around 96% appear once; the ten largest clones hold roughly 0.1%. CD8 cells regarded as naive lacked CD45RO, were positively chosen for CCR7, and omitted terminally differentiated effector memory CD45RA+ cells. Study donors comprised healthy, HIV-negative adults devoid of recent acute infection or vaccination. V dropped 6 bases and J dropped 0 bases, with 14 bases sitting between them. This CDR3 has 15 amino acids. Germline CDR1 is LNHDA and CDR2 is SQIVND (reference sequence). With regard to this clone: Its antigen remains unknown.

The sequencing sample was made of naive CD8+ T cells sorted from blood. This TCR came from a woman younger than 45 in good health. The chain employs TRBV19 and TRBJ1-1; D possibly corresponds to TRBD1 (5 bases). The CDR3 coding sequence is TGTGCCAGTAGCCTGACAGAATACATGAACACTGAAGCTTTCTTT. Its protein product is CASSLTEYMNTEAFF.